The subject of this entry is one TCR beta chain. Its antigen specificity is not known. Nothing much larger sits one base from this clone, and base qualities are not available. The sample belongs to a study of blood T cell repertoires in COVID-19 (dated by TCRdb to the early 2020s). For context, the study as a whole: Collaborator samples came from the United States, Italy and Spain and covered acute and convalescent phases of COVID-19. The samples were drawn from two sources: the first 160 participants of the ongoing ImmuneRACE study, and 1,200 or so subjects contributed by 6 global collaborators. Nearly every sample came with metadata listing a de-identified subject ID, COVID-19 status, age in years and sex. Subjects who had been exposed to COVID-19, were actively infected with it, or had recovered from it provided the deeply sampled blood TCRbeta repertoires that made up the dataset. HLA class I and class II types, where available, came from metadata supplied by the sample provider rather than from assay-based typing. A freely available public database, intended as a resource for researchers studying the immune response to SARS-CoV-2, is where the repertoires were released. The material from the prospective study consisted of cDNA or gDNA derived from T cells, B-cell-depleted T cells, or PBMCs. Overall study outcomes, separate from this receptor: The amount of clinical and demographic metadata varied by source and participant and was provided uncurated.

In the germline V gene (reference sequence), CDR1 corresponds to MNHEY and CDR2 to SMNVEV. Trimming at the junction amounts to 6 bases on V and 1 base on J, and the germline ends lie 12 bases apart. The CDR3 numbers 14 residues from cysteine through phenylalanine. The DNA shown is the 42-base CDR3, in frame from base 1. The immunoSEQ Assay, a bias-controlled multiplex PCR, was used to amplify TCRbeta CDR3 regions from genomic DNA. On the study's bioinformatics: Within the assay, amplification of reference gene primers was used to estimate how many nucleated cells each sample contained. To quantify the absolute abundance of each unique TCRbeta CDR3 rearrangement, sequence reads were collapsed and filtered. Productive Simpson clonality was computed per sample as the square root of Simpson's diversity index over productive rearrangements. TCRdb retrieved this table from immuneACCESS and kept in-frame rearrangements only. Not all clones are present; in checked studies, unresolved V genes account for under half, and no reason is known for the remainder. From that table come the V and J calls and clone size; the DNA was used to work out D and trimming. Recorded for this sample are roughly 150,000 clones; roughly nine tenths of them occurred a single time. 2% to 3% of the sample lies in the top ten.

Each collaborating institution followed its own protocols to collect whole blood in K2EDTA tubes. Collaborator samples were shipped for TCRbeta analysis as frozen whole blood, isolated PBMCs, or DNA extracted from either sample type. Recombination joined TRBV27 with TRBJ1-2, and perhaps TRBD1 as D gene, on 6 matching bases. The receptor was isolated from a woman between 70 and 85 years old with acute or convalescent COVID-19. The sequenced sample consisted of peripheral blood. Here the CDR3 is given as CASRIQGNNYGYTF. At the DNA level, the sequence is TGTGCCAGCAGGATCCAGGGGAATAACTATGGCTACACCTTC.